This T cell receptor (beta chain) derives from a study of blood T cell repertoires in COVID-19. Measured with immunoSEQ multiplex PCR; TCRdb has only the in-frame clones, and not every one. This sample has 200,000 to 300,000 clones; around 84% occur once, and the top ten carry around 4%. Germline V gives CDR1 MNHEY, CDR2 SMNVEV (reference sequence). This CDR3 is 13 amino acids long. The junction had 5 bases not matched to a gene; V was cut back by 5 bases and J by 7 bases. The receptor was isolated from a man in his 60s with acute or convalescent COVID-19. The sequencing input was peripheral blood. J is TRBJ2-4 and V is TRBV27; 7 bases line up with TRBD1. The CDR3 DNA is TGTGCCAGCAGTGAGACAGGGCTGAACATTCAGTACTTC. As protein: CASSETGLNIQYF.